The 20 T cell receptor beta chains given below trace back to one sample, sequenced in a study of Graves' ophthalmopathy and Graves' hyperthyroidism. Scientists amplified the TCR beta CDR3 regions from RNA transcripts. Second-round multiplex PCR came after first-round RT-PCR with HTBI primers. MiXCR, run by TCRdb on the multiplex PCR reads, gives a single entry per CDR3 protein. The sample has 650,000 to 900,000 distinct CDR3 sequences, roughly two fifths seen once. Sequenced: peripheral blood. The receptors were sampled from an adult man with Graves' ophthalmopathy.

The rearrangement links TRBV5-1 to TRBJ1-1; 9 nucleotides line up with TRBD1. Germline V gene sequence: CDR1 SGHRS, CDR2 YFSETQ. The CDR3 has 13 residues. The trim removed 6 bases at V and 6 bases at J, leaving 6 bases unmatched. CDR3 nucleotide sequence: TGCGCCAGCAATACAGGGGGCAACGCTGAAGCTTTCTTT. This sequence encodes CASNTGGNAEAFF.

The chain has TRBV6-5 and TRBJ2-7, with TRBD1 matching 7 bases. V dropped 0 bases and J dropped 3; count of bases not matched to a gene: 11. CDR1 and CDR2 (germline): MNHEY, SVGAGI. The CDR3 runs to 17 residues. For the CDR3, the DNA is TGTGCCAGCAGTTACTCGATTTCCCCAGGGGGTGGCTACGAGCAGTACTTC. It is translated as CASSYSISPGGGYEQYF.

With respect to this clonotype: A much bigger clone sits one base away, suggesting this may be a read error. CDR3 bases: TGTGCCAGCAGCCAAGGGGCAGCCTCTGGAAACACCATATATTTT. Translation: CASSQGAASGNTIYF. V and J are TRBV7-2 and TRBJ1-3; weak D call: TRBD1 (5 bases). Germline V CDR1 and CDR2: SGHTA, FQGNSA. The CDR3 is made up of 15 amino acids. V was shortened by 5 bases and J by 0 bases, with 11 bases between the two germline ends. The full variable domain, completed using reference TRBV7-2 and TRBJ1-3, is GAGVSQSPSNKVTEKGKDVELRCDPISGHTALYWYRQSLGQGLEFLIYFQGNSAPDKSGLPSDRFSAERTGGSVSTLTIQRTQQEDSAVYLCASSQGAASGNTIYFGEGSWLTVV.

This clonotype is a singleton in its sample. The V call is TRBV29-1, the J call TRBJ2-7, with TRBD1 matching 7 bases. The CDR3 contains 11 residues. The germline CDR1 and CDR2 sequences are SQVTM and ANQGSEA. V lost 8 bases and J lost 6; bases outside the gene matches: 7. The CDR3 bases are TGCAGCATTCTCAGGGGGAGCGAGCAGTACTTC. Translation: CSILRGSEQYF.

This clonotype appeared a single time. The junction and the germline gene differ at one end; a read error may be behind it. The chain has TRBV7-2 and TRBJ1-1, with TRBD1 matching 10 bases. CDR1 and CDR2 (germline): SGHTA, FQGNSA. The CDR3 is 14 amino acids. CDR3 sequence: CASSGQGEASEAFF. The CDR3 nucleotides read TGCGCCAGCAGCGGACAGGGGGAAGCTTCAGAAGCTTTCTTT.

This clonotype was observed a handful of times. The chain couples TRBV5-6 to TRBJ1-1; no clear D gene. CDR1 SGHDT and CDR2 YYEEEE come from the germline V gene. V lost 3 bases and J lost 0, with 9 bases in between. The CDR3 is 14 residues long. The CDR3, as DNA: TGTGCCAGCAGCTGGGAGAGAATGAACACTGAAGCTTTCTTT. This gives the protein CASSWERMNTEAFF.

This clonotype was detected ten times or more. The chain recombines TRBV10-3 with TRBJ1-5; D uncertain. This CDR3 has 16 amino acids. V was cut by 6 bases and J by 0 bases, with 15 bases left in between. CDR1 is ENHRY, CDR2 SYGVKD, per germline. CDR3 loop: CAISSTSGDSNQPQHF. The CDR3 nucleotides read TGTGCCATCAGCTCGACCAGCGGGGATAGCAATCAGCCCCAGCATTTT.

Comments on this clonotype: With a much larger clone just one base away, this may be a read error. The chain employs TRBV10-3 and TRBJ2-7; D possibly corresponds to TRBD1 (5 bases). This CDR3 is 14 amino acids long. V shed 8 bases and J shed 3 bases, with 17 bases lying between them. The V gene's germline CDR1 is ENHRY and CDR2 SYGVKD. The chain's CDR3 is CAIGTGQRNYEQYF. The CDR3 DNA follows: TGTGCCATCGGTACAGGTCAAAGGAACTACGAGCAGTACTTC.

The rearrangement links TRBV20-1 to TRBJ2-7; TRBD2 agrees at 16 bases. In germline, CDR1 is DFQATT, CDR2 SNEGSKA (reference sequence). The CDR3 totals 17 residues. Germline trimming cut 1 base from V and 7 bases from J; bases unmatched to any gene: 10. This CDR3 reads CSARVGLAGGPFGEQYF. The CDR3 DNA follows: TGCAGTGCTAGAGTGGGACTAGCGGGGGGGCCATTCGGGGAGCAGTACTTC.

As to this clonotype: Compared with germline, one end of the junction differs, possibly owing to a read error. The genes are TRBV20-1 and TRBJ1-3; D remains unclear. The CDR3 spans 17 residues. CDR1 and CDR2 from the germline V gene are DFQATT and SNEGSKA (reference sequence). The CDR3 DNA reads as TGCAATGCTAGCTATCGGTTAGACGCTTACTCTGGAAACACCATATATTTT. It encodes CNASYRLDAYSGNTIYF.

A remark on this clonotype: A read error may explain this, as a much larger clone is one base away. The conserved phenylalanine or tryptophan is not found at the CDR3 terminus, so this likely reflects a read error. The DNA is left out, because the CDR3 cannot be placed on it with certainty; the CDR3 is given as TCRdb lists it. The V call is TRBV6-1, the J call TRBJ1-1; TRBD1 is the table's D call, not checked against the DNA. Germline V gene lookup returns CDR1 MNHNS and CDR2 SASEGT. The CDR3 has 10 amino acids, counting both end residues. This CDR3 is CASGNRGPDV.

The chain combines TRBV7-9 with TRBJ1-4; TRBD1 is a possible D gene (6 bases). This CDR3 is 16 amino acids long. Germline assignment: CDR1 SEHNR and CDR2 FQNEAQ (reference sequence). V gave up 4 bases and J gave up 8 bases, with 20 bases separating them. CDR3 in DNA: TGTGCCAGCAGCTCCCGGGACAATGAGGGCGGCGAAAAACTGTTTTTT. As protein: CASSSRDNEGGEKLFF.

The gene calls are TRBV20-1 and TRBJ2-7, with 7 bases that match TRBD1. The junction had 3 bases not matched to a gene; V was cut back by 3 bases and J by 1 base. The V gene's germline CDR1 is DFQATT and CDR2 SNEGSKA (reference sequence). The CDR3 covers 13 residues. This chain's CDR3 is CSASEGQSYEQYF. The CDR3 bases are TGCAGTGCTAGTGAGGGACAGTCCTACGAGCAGTACTTC.

This clonotype was counted many times. The chain is built from TRBV9 and TRBJ1-1; tentative D call: TRBD1 (6 bases). CDR1 is SGDLS and CDR2 is YYNGEE in the germline V gene. This CDR3 comprises 14 residues. Trimming removed 0 bases from V and 3 bases from J, with 9 bases in between. The CDR3 DNA reads TGTGCCAGCAGCGTAGTTCCAGGGGACACTGAAGCTTTCTTT. As protein: CASSVVPGDTEAFF.

The rearrangement uses TRBV11-2 and TRBJ2-7, with 13 nucleotides matching TRBD2. The V gene end was trimmed by 5 bases and the J gene end by 3 bases; junction bases not matched to a gene: 4. Germline CDR1 and CDR2: SGHAT and FQNNGV. The length of the CDR3 is 15 residues. CDR3 nucleotides: TGTGCCAGCAGCCAACTAGCGGGAGGGAACTACGAGCAGTACTTC. Protein: CASSQLAGGNYEQYF.

To note about this clonotype: One base away lies a much larger clone, so this may be a sequencing read error. Because the CDR3 is missing its conserved closing phenylalanine or tryptophan, this is likely a read error. The V call is TRBV7-2, the J call TRBJ1-1; 9 nucleotides align to TRBD1. CDR3 size: 16 residues. Trimming cost V 5 bases and J 4 bases; bases outside gene matches: 11. CDR1 and CDR2 from the germline V gene are SGHTA and FQGNSA. The CDR3 DNA follows: TGTGCCAGCAGCCTGTTGTCGGGACAGGGCGGCACTGAAGCTTTCTCT. As protein: CASSLLSGQGGTEAFS.

About this clonotype itself: The germline gene is not matched at one end of the junction; a read error may be the cause. The V and J genes are TRBV7-9 and TRBJ2-7; D may be TRBD2 (5 bases). CDR3 length: 14 amino acids. CDR1 SEHNR and CDR2 FQNEAQ come from the germline V gene (reference sequence). The CDR3 protein is CSSSPGPEVPRQYF. CDR3 bases: TGTTCCAGCAGCCCCGGGCCGGAGGTTCCTAGGCAGTACTTC.

The chain carries TRBV19 and TRBJ1-1; unclear D gene. Deletions cut 11 bases from V and 0 bases from J, with 16 bases between. The CDR3 runs 14 residues. Germline CDR1 LNHDA, CDR2 SQIVND (reference sequence). CDR3 sequence reads: CAWRAGSMNTEAFF. CDR3 nucleotide sequence: TGTGCCTGGAGGGCGGGCAGTATGAACACTGAAGCTTTCTTT.

This clonotype was observed many times. The CDR3, as DNA: TGTGCCAGCAGCACCCGGACAGGGTCGAATTCACCCCTCCACTTT. It encodes CASSTRTGSNSPLHF. The J gene is TRBJ1-6, the V gene TRBV7-6; 8 bases match TRBD1. Germline assignment: CDR1 SGHVS and CDR2 FNYEAQ. The CDR3 loop spans 15 amino acids. The junction had 7 bases not matched to a gene; V was cut back by 5 bases and J by 7 bases.

In its sample, this clonotype was seen a few times. At one boundary the junction diverges from the germline segment, which might be a read error. The chain links TRBV10-2 to TRBJ1-6; D not certain. This CDR3 spans 16 amino acids. CDR1 and CDR2 (germline): WSHSY, SAAADI. The CDR3: CASSYGSTYYNSPLHF. Here the CDR3 DNA reads TGTGCCAGCAGTTACGGCAGTACTTACTATAATTCACCCCTCCACTTT.